This TCR beta chain comes out of a study of T-cell reconstitution after alpha-beta-depleted transplantation in children. Whole-study results and caveats: Surviving recipient T cells and thymic progenitors produced the high day-60 TCRbeta diversity seen in some patients. In patients about two months after transplant, alpha-beta T cells reportedly arose from several hundred expanded graft clones. T-cell numbers and diversity one year post-transplant derived largely from freshly generated T cells.

Construction of the TCRbeta library involved unique molecular identifiers. In TCRdb, the PCR reads were re-called with MiXCR into one record per CDR3 protein. This sample has about 350,000 distinct CDR3 sequences, with 15% to 20% found just once. CDR1 is MNHEY and CDR2 is SMNVEV in the germline V gene (reference sequence). The CDR3 has 20 amino acids. Trimming removed 6 bases at V and 4 bases at J, with 31 bases between. Remarks on this clonotype: Its antigen is still unknown.

The TCR was taken from a male patient between 2 and 9 years old who had a stem cell transplant for acute lymphoblastic leukemia, so the T cells may come from the graft donor. This chain uses TRBV27 with TRBJ2-1, with D perhaps matching TRBD1 (5 bases). Sequencing used PBMCs, mostly from graft donor cells, obtained 360 days after TCRalphabeta/CD19-depleted stem cell transplant. The CDR3 sequence: CASSPSPGWPRRRPYNEQFF. Here the CDR3 DNA reads TGTGCCAGCAGCCCTTCCCCAGGGTGGCCTAGGCGGCGGCCTTACAATGAGCAGTTCTTC.